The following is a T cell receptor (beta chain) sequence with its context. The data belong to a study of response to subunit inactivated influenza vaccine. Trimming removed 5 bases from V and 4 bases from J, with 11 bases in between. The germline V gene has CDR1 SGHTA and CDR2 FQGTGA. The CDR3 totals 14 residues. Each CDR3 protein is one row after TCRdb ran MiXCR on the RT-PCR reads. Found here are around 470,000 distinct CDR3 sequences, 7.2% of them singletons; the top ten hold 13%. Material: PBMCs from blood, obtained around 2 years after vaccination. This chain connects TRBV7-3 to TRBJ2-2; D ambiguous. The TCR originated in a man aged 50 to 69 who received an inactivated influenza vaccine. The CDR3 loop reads CASSPADGTGELFF. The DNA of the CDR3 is TGTGCCAGCAGCCCAGCCGACGGCACCGGGGAGCTGTTTTTT.